This is a list of T cell receptor beta chains from one sample in a study of cytomegalovirus exposure and HLA in healthy donors. Sequencing was performed with immunoSEQ multiplex PCR; in TCRdb, only in-frame clones are kept and a portion is missing. The table records about 150,000 clones, around 85% of them present only once. The source material was PBMCs. Source of these receptors: a male donor in good health and CMV-seronegative. Both conserved end residues are part of each CDR3. Part of the rows lack a size; the others show once, few, many or a class for expanded clones.

CDR3: CASSEVDSAPSAGELFF
V: TRBV2
J: TRBJ2-2
size: once

CDR3: CASSEWGGGSPLHF
V: TRBV27
J: TRBJ1-6
size: few

CDR3: CASSTGQLYGYTF
V: TRBV5-6
J: TRBJ1-2
size: -

CDR3: CASSQVAGLDEQFF
V: TRBV4-1
J: TRBJ2-1
size: -

CDR3: CASSRNRDRDGLHF
V: TRBV18
J: TRBJ1-6
size: -

CDR3: CASSFGGQGAFGYTF
V: TRBV5-6
J: TRBJ1-2
size: -

CDR3: CASSVGGTSSPLHF
V: TRBV9
J: TRBJ1-6
size: -

CDR3: CASRWTGGTGELFF
V: TRBV6-5
J: TRBJ2-2
size: -

CDR3: CASSLVAEYGTEAFF
V: TRBV7-2
J: TRBJ1-1
size: once

CDR3: CASSHTGTGDEKLFF
V: TRBV4-1
J: TRBJ1-4
size: few

CDR3: CAIDRGRNNEQFF
V: TRBV10-3
J: TRBJ2-1
size: -

CDR3: CASSDSQGGQPQHF
V: TRBV5-1
J: TRBJ1-5
size: -

CDR3: CASSWALQGNTEAFF
V: TRBV6-5
J: TRBJ1-1
size: once

CDR3: CASSQPGGEYEQYF
V: TRBV4-2
J: TRBJ2-7
size: once

CDR3: CASSTTLSTGGVTDTQYF
V: TRBV9
J: TRBJ2-3
size: few

CDR3: CAISGQLNTEAFF
V: TRBV10-3
J: TRBJ1-1
size: few

CDR3: CASGLPPRFGYTF
V: TRBV12-5
J: TRBJ1-2
size: -

CDR3: CASSLGQNSPLHF
V: TRBV18
J: TRBJ1-6
size: -

CDR3: CASSEGQGSVEELFF
V: TRBV7-9
J: TRBJ1-4
size: -

CDR3: CASSLATVRDTQYF
V: TRBV5-1
J: TRBJ2-3
size: -

CDR3: CASSIFRGALTGELFF
V: TRBV19
J: TRBJ2-2
size: -

CDR3: CASSTPLPGESYEQYF
V: TRBV7-9
J: TRBJ2-7
size: -

CDR3: CASSGLGYTF
V: TRBV2
J: TRBJ1-2
size: -

CDR3: CASSQGQGLSGYTF
V: TRBV6-1
J: TRBJ1-2
size: -

CDR3: CSVEDARQGKRYGYTF
V: TRBV29-1
J: TRBJ1-2
size: -

CDR3: CASSVPQSNYGYTF
V: TRBV2
J: TRBJ1-2
size: once

CDR3: CASSRGQNYEQYF
V: TRBV27
J: TRBJ2-7
size: -

CDR3: CASSVAGGEGGNTIYF
V: TRBV9
J: TRBJ1-3
size: -

CDR3: CASSPNGGRAQPQHF
V: TRBV27
J: TRBJ1-5
size: once

CDR3: CASSFRDRGSYEQYF
V: TRBV5-4
J: TRBJ2-7
size: -

CDR3: CASSKKTAEETQYF
V: TRBV7-2
J: TRBJ2-5
size: few

CDR3: CSVARGPYNEQFF
V: TRBV29-1
J: TRBJ2-1
size: once

CDR3: CASRMGQDGYGYTF
V: TRBV19
J: TRBJ1-2
size: -

CDR3: CASSRPGQVGYGYTF
V: TRBV6-5
J: TRBJ1-2
size: -

CDR3: CASSPGRTANYGYTF
V: TRBV18
J: TRBJ1-2
size: -

CDR3: CACQDRSYEQYF
V: TRBV30
J: TRBJ2-7
size: once

CDR3: CASSRPGENYGYTF
V: TRBV9
J: TRBJ1-2
size: -

CDR3: CAWSRPDQPQHF
V: TRBV30
J: TRBJ1-5
size: -

CDR3: CASSPGTLEKLFF
V: TRBV18
J: TRBJ1-4
size: -

CDR3: CASSYRGSNEKLFF
V: TRBV2
J: TRBJ1-4
size: -

CDR3: CASNKGMNTEAFF
V: TRBV19
J: TRBJ1-1
size: -

CDR3: CASRLGERTDTQYF
V: TRBV5-1
J: TRBJ2-3
size: -